Listed below are T cell receptor beta chains from one sample, sequenced in a study of control samples from healthy donors and cancer patients. Using immunoSEQ multiplex PCR, the repertoire was profiled, and TCRdb retains in-frame clones only, with some absent. There are some 96,000 clones in the sample; 85% to 95% occur only once, and about 7.3% lies in the top ten. The sequencing sample was made of blood. The receptors derive from a man aged 18 to 29 in good health. Both conserved end residues are trimmed from each CDR3. Fields, in order: V gene, D gene, J gene, CDR3 protein. The D gene is left open where the match is weak.

v_gene: TRBV4-1
d_gene: TRBD1
j_gene: TRBJ2-2
CDR3aa: ASSQVGGGTGELF

v_gene: TRBV4-2
d_gene: TRBD2
j_gene: TRBJ2-1
CDR3aa: ASSQDGLAGGNEQF

v_gene: TRBV9
d_gene: TRBD1
j_gene: TRBJ1-4
CDR3aa: ASSVGGQGNEKLF

v_gene: TRBV2
d_gene: .
j_gene: TRBJ1-5
CDR3aa: ASGDYPSNQPQH

v_gene: TRBV6-2/TRBV6-3
d_gene: TRBD1
j_gene: TRBJ1-1
CDR3aa: ASSLQGPGTEAF

v_gene: TRBV19
d_gene: .
j_gene: TRBJ1-2
CDR3aa: ASSITDNYGYT

v_gene: TRBV27
d_gene: .
j_gene: TRBJ2-2
CDR3aa: ASSLWPPGAGRGGSGELF

v_gene: TRBV3-1/TRBV3-2
d_gene: .
j_gene: TRBJ2-5
CDR3aa: ASSQEGSTQY

v_gene: TRBV6-5
d_gene: TRBD1
j_gene: TRBJ1-1
CDR3aa: ASLRTGMNTEAF

v_gene: TRBV6-1
d_gene: TRBD2
j_gene: TRBJ2-2
CDR3aa: ASSAGGRGDTGELF

v_gene: TRBV6-5
d_gene: .
j_gene: TRBJ1-6
CDR3aa: ASSSLGVAPLH

v_gene: TRBV6-1
d_gene: .
j_gene: TRBJ2-5
CDR3aa: ASSEDGGGLVRKTQY

v_gene: TRBV6-5
d_gene: .
j_gene: TRBJ1-6
CDR3aa: ASILGRIYNSPLH

v_gene: TRBV7-6
d_gene: .
j_gene: TRBJ1-3
CDR3aa: ASSLGGGSGNTIY

v_gene: TRBV7-3
d_gene: .
j_gene: TRBJ1-2
CDR3aa: ASSRVWGPLNYGYT

v_gene: TRBV5-1
d_gene: .
j_gene: TRBJ1-1
CDR3aa: ASSSGPANTEAF

v_gene: TRBV7-9
d_gene: .
j_gene: TRBJ2-7
CDR3aa: ASSLVLLDEQY

v_gene: TRBV6-1
d_gene: TRBD1
j_gene: TRBJ1-3
CDR3aa: ASSGTGGIFGNTIY

v_gene: TRBV11-2
d_gene: .
j_gene: TRBJ1-1
CDR3aa: ASSLFGGGKATEAF

v_gene: TRBV6-6
d_gene: .
j_gene: TRBJ1-2
CDR3aa: ASSTDRGGYGYT

v_gene: TRBV14
d_gene: .
j_gene: TRBJ2-7
CDR3aa: ASSQGKGTYYEQY

v_gene: TRBV3-1/TRBV3-2
d_gene: TRBD2
j_gene: TRBJ2-5
CDR3aa: ASSQVGGGAETQY

v_gene: TRBV29-1
d_gene: .
j_gene: TRBJ1-3
CDR3aa: SVRGLGNTIY

v_gene: TRBV6-1
d_gene: .
j_gene: TRBJ2-1
CDR3aa: ASSENRQQF

v_gene: TRBV24-1
d_gene: .
j_gene: TRBJ2-3
CDR3aa: ATSDLWAAWFGADTQY

v_gene: TRBV5-1
d_gene: .
j_gene: TRBJ2-5
CDR3aa: ASSVGTQETQY

v_gene: TRBV27
d_gene: .
j_gene: TRBJ2-7
CDR3aa: ASSFEGLGRYEQY

v_gene: TRBV18
d_gene: .
j_gene: TRBJ1-1
CDR3aa: ASSPPGGDTEAF

v_gene: TRBV9
d_gene: TRBD2
j_gene: TRBJ2-1
CDR3aa: ASSLASGGNEQF

v_gene: TRBV12-3/TRBV12-4
d_gene: TRBD2
j_gene: TRBJ2-2
CDR3aa: ASSFGGAGELF

v_gene: TRBV4-1
d_gene: .
j_gene: TRBJ1-1
CDR3aa: ASSQGGEISTEAF

v_gene: TRBV20-1
d_gene: .
j_gene: TRBJ2-7
CDR3aa: SASYLEDTYEQY

v_gene: TRBV2
d_gene: TRBD1
j_gene: TRBJ2-7
CDR3aa: ASSQGALPYEQY

v_gene: TRBV30
d_gene: .
j_gene: TRBJ1-5
CDR3aa: AWSNSGHQPQH

v_gene: TRBV18
d_gene: TRBD1
j_gene: TRBJ2-4
CDR3aa: ASSPEGGRDIQY